These 17 T cell receptor beta chains originate from one sample sequenced in a study of T-cell reconstitution after alpha-beta-depleted transplantation in children. Unique molecular identifiers were incorporated into the prepared TCRbeta library. TCRdb re-analysed the PCR reads in MiXCR, keeping a single row per CDR3 protein. The sample includes around 200,000 distinct CDR3 sequences, under 13% of them seen just once. The material sequenced was PBMCs, taken before TCRalphabeta/CD19-depleted stem cell transplant. The receptors were gathered from a child younger than two with acute myeloid leukemia, due to receive a stem cell transplant.

Turning to this clonotype: A single base separates this from a much larger clone, so it may be a read error. The CDR3 does not close with the conserved phenylalanine or tryptophan, likely indicating a read error. The genes are TRBV5-4 and TRBJ2-1; TRBD1 aligns across 7 bases. Germline-derived CDR1 and CDR2 are SGHNT and YYREEE (reference sequence). This CDR3 is 13 amino acids long. The V and J ends lost 2 bases and 13 bases, in that order; junction bases with no gene match: 9. The CDR3 here is CASSFKGTVNQFS. CDR3 sequence (DNA): TGTGCCAGCAGCTTTAAAGGGACAGTTAATCAGTTCTCC.

This clonotype showed up many times. The chain is built from TRBV19 and TRBJ1-6; weak D call: TRBD1 (6 bases). Trimming removed 9 bases from V and 3 bases from J, with 15 bases in between. The germline gives CDR1 LNHDA, CDR2 SQIVND (reference sequence). This CDR3 is built from 15 residues. This CDR3 is CASHARTDYNSPLHF. The CDR3 DNA is TGTGCCAGCCACGCCCGGACAGACTATAATTCACCCCTCCACTTT.

Ten or more counts support this clonotype. The rearrangement uses TRBV15 and TRBJ2-4; no definite D call. CDR3 length equals 14 residues. Germline-derived CDR1 and CDR2 are LNHNV and YYDKDF (reference sequence). Trimming removed 7 bases at V and 2 bases at J, with 12 bases between. The CDR3 sequence: CATTTYYTKNIQYF. The CDR3 DNA is TGTGCCACCACCACCTACTACACCAAAAACATTCAGTACTTC.

J is TRBJ1-1 and V is TRBV5-5; D not resolved. The CDR3 is 14 amino acids. Germline CDR1 reads SGHKS; CDR2 reads YYEKEE (reference sequence). V lost 0 bases and J 6 bases, leaving 12 bases between the germline ends. CDR3 nucleotides: TGTGCCAGCAGCTTGGGGCAGGTAGTCTCTGAAGCTTTCTTT. Its protein is CASSLGQVVSEAFF.

The gene calls are TRBV29-1 and TRBJ1-1; 8 bases map to TRBD1. This CDR3 has 14 residues. With 5 bases clipped from V and 13 bases from J, the junction kept 18 bases outside the gene matches. Germline V gene data show CDR1 as SQVTM and CDR2 as ANQGSEA. For the CDR3, the DNA is TGCAGCGTTCTTACACCAGGGGGCGAAAAGTTAGTTTTCTTT. Its translation is CSVLTPGGEKLVFF.

V is TRBV30 and J is TRBJ1-1; D ambiguous. V lost 6 bases and J lost 3, with 11 bases in between. The CDR3 has 12 amino acids. The germline V gene encodes CDR1 GTSNPN and CDR2 SVGIG (reference sequence). For the CDR3, the DNA is TGTGCCTGTCATCCGGGAGACACTGAAGCTTTCTTT. Translation gives CACHPGDTEAFF.

This clonotype was recorded at least ten times. The rearrangement uses TRBV29-1 and TRBJ1-1, with D possibly TRBD1 on 6 matching bases. V lost 4 bases and J lost 10, with 16 bases in between. This CDR3 has 12 amino acids. CDR1 SQVTM and CDR2 ANQGSEA come from the germline V gene. CDR3 sequence: CSVGDNLVRAFF. The CDR3 nucleotides read TGCAGCGTTGGGGACAACCTCGTGAGAGCTTTCTTT.

This clonotype was seen a few times. The V gene is TRBV11-2, the J gene TRBJ2-3, with D uncertain. In germline, CDR1 is SGHAT, CDR2 FQNNGV. V was cut by 0 bases and J by 2 bases, with 15 bases left in between. CDR3 size: 17 residues. CDR3 protein: CASSLDRGYPPTDTQYF. In nucleotides, the CDR3 is TGTGCCAGCAGCTTAGATCGTGGATATCCTCCCACAGATACGCAGTATTTT.

This clonotype was seen many times. The V call is TRBV20-1, the J call TRBJ1-1; a weak D match, TRBD1 (6 bases). Trimming removed 6 bases at V and 5 bases at J, with 16 bases between. The CDR3 is 13 residues long. Germline CDR1 DFQATT, CDR2 SNEGSKA (reference sequence). The CDR3 protein is CSAEGHVETEAFF. CDR3 nucleotide sequence: TGCAGTGCCGAGGGACACGTGGAAACTGAAGCTTTCTTT.

The genes are TRBV20-1 and TRBJ2-2; 8 bases align to TRBD2. The CDR3 totals 16 residues. The V gene's germline CDR1 is DFQATT and CDR2 SNEGSKA (reference sequence). The trim removed 5 bases at V and 5 bases at J, leaving 13 bases unmatched. CDR3 amino acids: CSALPPPGGGTGELFF. The CDR3 nucleotides are TGCAGTGCTCTTCCCCCCCCGGGGGGGGGTACCGGGGAGCTGTTTTTT.

In its sample, this clonotype was seen many times. The CDR3 DNA sequence: TGCAGTGCTAGAGGGGACAACAATCAGCCCCAGCATTTT. Translating it yields CSARGDNNQPQHF. The chain is built from TRBV20-1 and TRBJ1-5; D is possibly TRBD1 (6 bases). Germline CDR1 DFQATT, CDR2 SNEGSKA (reference sequence). This CDR3 has 13 residues. Trimming took 1 base from V and 3 from J, leaving 7 bases between them.

This clonotype occurred many times. The J gene is TRBJ2-5, the V gene TRBV7-3; D not resolved. Germline V CDR1 and CDR2: SGHTA, FQGTGA. V gave up 0 bases and J gave up 5 bases, with 7 bases separating them. This CDR3 spans 13 amino acids. The CDR3 sequence: CASSLTVAETQYF. DNA for the CDR3: TGTGCCAGCAGCTTAACGGTGGCGGAGACCCAGTACTTC.

This clonotype has more than one count but fewer than ten. The chain couples TRBV11-2 to TRBJ2-7; D may be TRBD1 or TRBD2 (7 bases each). Germline assignment: CDR1 SGHAT and CDR2 FQNNGV. The CDR3 has 18 amino acids. Trimming stripped 0 bases from V and 2 bases from J, with 20 bases between. The CDR3 nucleotides are TGTGCCAGCAGCTTAGAGGGCAGGGGGGGGGAGGTACCCTACGAGCAGTACTTC. This sequence encodes CASSLEGRGGEVPYEQYF.

This clonotype was seen repeatedly, ten times or more. This chain links TRBV5-4 with TRBJ2-5, with D tentatively TRBD1 or TRBD2 (5 bases each). V gave up 1 base and J gave up 5 bases, with 12 bases separating them. Germline V gene lookup returns CDR1 SGHNT and CDR2 YYREEE (reference sequence). CDR3 length: 14 residues. The DNA for the CDR3 is TGTGCCAGCAGCTTGTGGGGCTCGGGGGAGACCCAGTACTTC. It is translated as CASSLWGSGETQYF.

Many counts were recorded for this clonotype. The rearrangement joins TRBV14 to TRBJ1-1, with 9 bases identical to TRBD1. There are 16 residues in the CDR3. V trimming: 3 bases; J trimming: 2 bases; junction bases outside the gene matches: 7. Per germline, CDR1 SGHDN and CDR2 FVKESK. CDR3 amino acids: CASSHRPGQGNTEAFF. CDR3 nucleotide sequence: TGTGCCAGCAGCCATAGACCGGGACAGGGTAACACTGAAGCTTTCTTT. The full variable domain, with the rest looked up from reference TRBV14 and TRBJ1-1, is EAGVTQFPSHSVIEKGQTVTLRCDPISGHDNLYWYRRVMGKEIKFLLHFVKESKQDESGMPNNRFLAERTGGTYSTLKVQPAELEDSGVYFCASSHRPGQGNTEAFFGQGTRLTVV.

This clonotype has at least ten counts. The gene calls are TRBV7-6 and TRBJ2-7; D possibly corresponds to TRBD1 (5 bases). The CDR3 runs to 14 residues. Between the trimmed V and J ends, which lost 3 bases and 2 bases, there was a span of 11 bases. Per the germline V gene, CDR1 is SGHVS and CDR2 is FNYEAQ. CDR3 sequence reads: CASSFGHPTYEQYF. The CDR3 region has the DNA TGTGCCAGCAGCTTCGGACACCCAACCTACGAGCAGTACTTC. Complete variable domain (other parts from reference TRBV7-6 and TRBJ2-7): GAGVSQSPRYKVTKRGQDVALRCDPISGHVSLYWYRQALGQGPEFLTYFNYEAQQDKSGLPNDRFSAERPEGSISTLTIQRTEQRDSAMYRCASSFGHPTYEQYFGPGTRLTVT.

Many counts were recorded for this clonotype. The chain has TRBV18 and TRBJ1-3; 7 bases map to TRBD1. CDR1 is KGHSH, CDR2 LQKENI, per germline. With 5 bases clipped from V and 0 bases from J, the junction kept 1 base outside the gene matches. The CDR3 has 14 residues. CDR3 nucleotides: TGTGCCAGCTCAGCAGGGGGCTCTGGAAACACCATATATTTT. Its translation is CASSAGGSGNTIYF.